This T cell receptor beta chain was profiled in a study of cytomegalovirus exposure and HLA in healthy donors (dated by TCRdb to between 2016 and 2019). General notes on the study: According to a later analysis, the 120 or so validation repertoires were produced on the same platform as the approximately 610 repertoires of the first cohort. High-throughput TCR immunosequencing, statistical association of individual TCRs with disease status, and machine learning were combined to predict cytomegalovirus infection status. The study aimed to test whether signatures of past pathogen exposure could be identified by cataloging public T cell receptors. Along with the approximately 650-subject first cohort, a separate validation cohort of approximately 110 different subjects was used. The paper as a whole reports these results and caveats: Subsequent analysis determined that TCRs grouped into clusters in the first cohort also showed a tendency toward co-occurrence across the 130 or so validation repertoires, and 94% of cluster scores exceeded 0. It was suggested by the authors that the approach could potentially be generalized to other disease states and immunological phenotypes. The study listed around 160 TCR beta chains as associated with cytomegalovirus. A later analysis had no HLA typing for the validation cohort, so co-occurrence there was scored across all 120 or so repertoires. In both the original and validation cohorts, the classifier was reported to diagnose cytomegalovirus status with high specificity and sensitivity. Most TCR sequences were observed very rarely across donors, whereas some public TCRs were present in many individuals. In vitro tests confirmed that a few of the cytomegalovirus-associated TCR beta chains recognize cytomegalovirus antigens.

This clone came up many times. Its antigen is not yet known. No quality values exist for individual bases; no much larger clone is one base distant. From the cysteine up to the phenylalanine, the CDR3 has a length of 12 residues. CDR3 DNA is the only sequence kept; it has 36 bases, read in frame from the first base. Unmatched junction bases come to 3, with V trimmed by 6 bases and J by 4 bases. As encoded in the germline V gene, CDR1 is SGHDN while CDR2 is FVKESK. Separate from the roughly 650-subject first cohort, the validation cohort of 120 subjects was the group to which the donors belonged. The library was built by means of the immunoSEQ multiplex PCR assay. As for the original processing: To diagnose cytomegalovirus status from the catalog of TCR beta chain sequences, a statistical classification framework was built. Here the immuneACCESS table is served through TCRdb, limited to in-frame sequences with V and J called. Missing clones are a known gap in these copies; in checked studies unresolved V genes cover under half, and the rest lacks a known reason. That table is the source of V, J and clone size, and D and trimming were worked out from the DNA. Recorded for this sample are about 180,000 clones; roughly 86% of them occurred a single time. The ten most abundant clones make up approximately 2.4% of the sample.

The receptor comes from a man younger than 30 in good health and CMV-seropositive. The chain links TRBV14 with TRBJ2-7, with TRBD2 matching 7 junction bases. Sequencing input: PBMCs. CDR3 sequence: CASSRTRYEQYF. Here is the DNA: TGTGCCAGCAGTCGGACTAGATACGAGCAGTACTTC. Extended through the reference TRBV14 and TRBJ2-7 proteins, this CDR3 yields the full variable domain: EAGVTQFPSHSVIEKGQTVTLRCDPISGHDNLYWYRRVMGKEIKFLLHFVKESKQDESGMPNNRFLAERTGGTYSTLKVQPAELEDSGVYFCASSRTRYEQYFGPGTRLTVT.